A single sample gave rise to the 10 T cell receptor beta chains below, sequenced in a study of response to subunit inactivated influenza vaccine. TCRdb recomputed calls from the RT-PCR reads with MiXCR, one row per CDR3 protein. The data hold roughly 540,000 distinct CDR3 sequences, with under 30% observed a single time. These records were also assigned to another study, of T cells expressing NK-cell markers. That publication notes: The authors made TCR beta cDNA libraries by 5'RACE template switching. This switching added a universal primer site and UMIs.

The sample consisted of CD4+ T cells sorted from PBMCs, taken about 13 days after vaccination. These TCRs come from a man aged 45-60 years who received an inactivated influenza vaccine.

This clonotype was seen a handful of times. CDR3 DNA sequence: TGCGCCAGCAGCCCAAGTATTCCAGGGAGGGACTATGGCTACACCTTC. It codes for CASSPSIPGRDYGYTF. The gene calls are TRBV4-3 and TRBJ1-2; D perhaps matches TRBD1 (5 bases). CDR1 is LGHNA, CDR2 YSLEER, per germline. Trimming removed 4 bases from V and 3 bases from J, with 18 bases in between. The CDR3 contains 16 residues.

Ten or more counts support this clonotype. The chain combines TRBV10-3 with TRBJ1-2, with D perhaps matching TRBD1 (6 bases). Germline V gene sequence: CDR1 ENHRY, CDR2 SYGVKD. V gave up 7 bases and J gave up 3 bases, with 18 bases separating them. This CDR3 comprises 15 residues. CDR3 DNA: TGTGCCATCAATTTTGCGGGGGGCGTCGACTATGGCTACACCTTC. It yields the protein CAINFAGGVDYGYTF.

V and J are TRBV5-1 and TRBJ2-3; D may be TRBD2 (6 bases). The germline V gene has CDR1 SGHRS and CDR2 YFSETQ. There are 14 residues in the CDR3. Deletions cut 4 bases from V and 5 bases from J, with 14 bases between. The DNA of the CDR3 is TGCGCCAGCAGCACCGGGACTGCCCGAGATACGCAGTATTTT. This translates into CASSTGTARDTQYF.

The chain has TRBV7-2 and TRBJ1-2; the D is unclear. Looked up from germline, CDR1 is SGHTA and CDR2 is FQGNSA. The V gene lost 1 base and the J gene lost 0 bases, with 6 bases spanning the gap. The CDR3 runs to 14 residues. CDR3 coding DNA: TGTGCCAGCAGCTTAGGCGGACCTAACTATGGCTACACCTTC. Its translation is CASSLGGPNYGYTF.

The genes are TRBV7-2 and TRBJ1-6; TRBD1 matches 11 bases. CDR3 length: 15 amino acids. V shed 3 bases, J shed 8 bases, and the junction held 3 bases outside the gene matches. In germline, CDR1 is SGHTA, CDR2 FQGNSA. The CDR3 nucleotides are TGTGCCAGCAGCTTGGGACAGGGGGAATATTCACCCCTCCACTTT. Translating it yields CASSLGQGEYSPLHF.

This CDR3 reads CASRPVGGRGSADTQYF. CDR3 sequence (DNA): TGTGCCAGCAGGCCGGTCGGCGGGAGAGGGTCGGCAGATACGCAGTATTTT. This chain connects TRBV7-9 to TRBJ2-3; 7 bases align to TRBD2. This CDR3 is 17 amino acids long. V lost 6 bases, J lost 4 bases, and 16 bases stayed unmatched. Per germline, CDR1 SEHNR and CDR2 FQNEAQ (reference sequence).

The chain has TRBV3-1 and TRBJ1-2; D ambiguous. From germline, CDR1 is LGHDT and CDR2 YNNKEL (reference sequence). The CDR3 is 14 amino acids. The ends were cut back, 3 bases at V and 5 bases at J, with 13 bases in the middle. CDR3 coding DNA: TGTGCCAGCAGCCATCTAAAAGGAGGTTATGGCTACACCTTC. This gives the protein CASSHLKGGYGYTF. Complete variable domain (other parts from reference TRBV3-1 and TRBJ1-2): DTAVSQTPKYLVTQMGNDKSIKCEQNLGHDTMYWYKQDSKKFLKIMFSYNNKELIINETVPNRFSPKSPDKAHLNLHINSLELGDSAVYFCASSHLKGGYGYTFGSGTRLTVV.

This clonotype was counted only a few times. The chain recombines TRBV10-3 with TRBJ2-1; 7 bases align to TRBD1. The V gene end was trimmed by 4 bases and the J gene end by 7 bases; junction bases not matched to a gene: 7. The CDR3 length is 14 residues. Per the germline V gene, CDR1 is ENHRY and CDR2 is SYGVKD. CDR3 protein: CAISARGPGNEQFF. The CDR3 DNA reads TGTGCCATCAGTGCGAGGGGGCCTGGGAATGAGCAGTTCTTC.

This clonotype has only a few counts. The chain joins TRBV5-5 to TRBJ2-1; a weak D match, TRBD2 (5 bases). Deletions cut 0 bases from V and 4 bases from J, with 14 bases between. CDR1 and CDR2 (germline): SGHKS, YYEKEE (reference sequence). The CDR3 extends over 16 amino acids. The CDR3 region is CASSLGASRNYNEQFF. The CDR3 DNA follows: TGTGCCAGCAGCTTGGGCGCTAGCCGAAATTACAATGAGCAGTTCTTC.

The gene calls are TRBV12-3 or TRBV12-4 and TRBJ1-1; TRBD1 is a possible D gene (6 bases). V was trimmed by 2 bases and J by 2 bases, leaving 18 bases between them. This CDR3 is 17 amino acids long. In DNA, the CDR3 is TGTGCCAGCAGTTTAAGGGTGTTGAGCAGGGGTAACACTGAAGCTTTCTTT. Its protein is CASSLRVLSRGNTEAFF.